Presented here are 32 T cell receptor beta chains from one specimen sequenced in a study of blood T cell repertoires in COVID-19. Profiled with immunoSEQ multiplex PCR; TCRdb holds only in-frame clones, not every one. Altogether approximately 400,000 clones are present, 80% to 85% being singletons, with the ten largest covering about 5%. Sample: PBMCs or T cells enriched from blood (not recorded which). These receptor sequences come from a woman aged 45-65 years who had recovered from COVID-19.

The gene calls are TRBV7-9 and TRBJ2-1, with D perhaps TRBD1 (6 bases). Trimming stripped 1 base from V and 7 bases from J, with 17 bases between. Germline loops: CDR1 SEHNR, CDR2 FQNEAQ (reference sequence). The CDR3 consists of 16 residues. The CDR3 DNA reads TGTGCCAGCAGCTTAGTGGGAATGCAGGGGTGGAATGAGCAGTTCTTC. This gives the protein CASSLVGMQGWNEQFF.

This clone was counted a single time. This chain connects TRBV6-5 to TRBJ2-3; D might be TRBD2 (5 bases). The germline gives CDR1 MNHEY, CDR2 SVGAGI. This CDR3 is built from 13 residues. Trimming stripped 0 bases from V and 14 bases from J, with 15 bases between. Written as DNA, the CDR3 is TGTGCCAGCAGTTACTCGAAGGACTCCTCACCGTATTTT. Translated, it gives CASSYSKDSSPYF.

The CDR3 DNA reads TGTGCCTGGAGTGTCGGACAGGCCACTGAAGCTTTCTTT. Its protein product is CAWSVGQATEAFF. The chain uses TRBV30 and TRBJ1-1; 7 positions agree with TRBD1. Per the germline V gene, CDR1 is GTSNPN and CDR2 is SVGIG (reference sequence). V shed 0 bases, J shed 4 bases, and the junction held 2 bases outside the gene matches. The CDR3 totals 13 residues.

J is TRBJ1-3 and V is TRBV9, with D perhaps TRBD1 (5 bases). The CDR3 has 14 amino acids. Trimming stripped 4 bases from V and 0 bases from J, with 8 bases between. Germline CDR1 reads SGDLS; CDR2 reads YYNGEE. In nucleotides, the CDR3 is TGTGCCAGCAGCCTCAGGGACTCTGGAAACACCATATATTTT. Translating gives CASSLRDSGNTIYF.

The genes are TRBV5-6 and TRBJ1-2, with a tentative D call TRBD1 (5 bases). Looked up from germline, CDR1 is SGHDT and CDR2 is YYEEEE. V shed 4 bases and J shed 3 bases, with 10 bases lying between them. This CDR3 spans 13 amino acids. The CDR3 loop is CASSLDSYYGYTF. The DNA of the CDR3 is TGTGCCAGCAGCCTTGACAGCTACTATGGCTACACCTTC.

The CDR3, as DNA: TGTGCCAGTACCGCAACAGGGATAAATGAGCAGTTCTTC. Translation: CASTATGINEQFF. The chain carries TRBV19 and TRBJ2-1, with TRBD1 as a possible D gene (6 bases). This CDR3 has 13 residues. V was trimmed by 7 bases and J by 7 bases, leaving 14 bases between them. CDR1 is LNHDA and CDR2 is SQIVND in the germline V gene (reference sequence).

The CDR3 protein is CASTTGLAGRNEQFF. CDR3 in DNA: TGTGCCAGCACAACCGGACTAGCGGGGAGGAATGAGCAGTTCTTC. The rearrangement uses TRBV7-2 and TRBJ2-1; 12 bases map to TRBD2. Per the germline V gene, CDR1 is SGHTA and CDR2 is FQGNSA. The CDR3 contains 15 residues. Losses at the gene ends were 7 bases for V and 7 bases for J; bases not matched to a gene: 8. Complete variable domain (other parts from reference TRBV7-2 and TRBJ2-1): GAGVSQSPSNKVTEKGKDVELRCDPISGHTALYWYRQSLGQGLEFLIYFQGNSAPDKSGLPSDRFSAERTGGSVSTLTIQRTQQEDSAVYLCASTTGLAGRNEQFFGPGTRLTVL.

The chain combines TRBV3-1 (or the pseudogene TRBV3-2) with TRBJ2-4; TRBD2 matches at 10 bases. Looked up from germline, CDR1 is LGHDT and CDR2 is YNNKEL (reference sequence). The CDR3 is 18 residues long. Trimming cost V 4 bases and J 8 bases; bases outside gene matches: 17. The chain's CDR3 is CASSLKLDKAGGQDIQYF. The CDR3 DNA reads TGTGCCAGCAGCCTGAAGTTGGACAAAGCGGGGGGGCAGGACATTCAGTACTTC.

J is TRBJ2-2 and V is TRBV9, with D tentatively TRBD2 (5 bases). The CDR3 consists of 18 residues. The V gene lost 0 bases and the J gene lost 6 bases, with 21 bases spanning the gap. Germline values: CDR1 SGDLS, CDR2 YYNGEE. In nucleotides, the CDR3 is TGTGCCAGCAGCGTAGCGATAGGAGGCCCAGGTGCACCCGGGGAGCTGTTTTTT. It codes for CASSVAIGGPGAPGELFF. Full variable domain (missing parts from reference TRBV9 and TRBJ2-2): DSGVTQTPKHLITATGQRVTLRCSPRSGDLSVYWYQQSLDQGLQFLIQYYNGEERAKGNILERFSAQQFPDLHSELNLSSLELGDSALYFCASSVAIGGPGAPGELFFGEGSRLTVL.

In DNA, the CDR3 is TGTGCCTGGAGGGCGGCCGGTCCCTATGGCTACACCTTC. Residues: CAWRAAGPYGYTF. The chain couples TRBV30 to TRBJ1-2; D uncertain. Trimming cost V 3 bases and J 4 bases, with 12 bases left between them. CDR3 size: 13 residues. The germline V gene has CDR1 GTSNPN and CDR2 SVGIG (reference sequence).

This rearrangement joins TRBV3-1 (or the pseudogene TRBV3-2) to TRBJ2-1; TRBD2 agrees at 11 bases. Trimming cost V 1 base and J 4 bases; bases outside gene matches: 3. This CDR3 comprises 16 residues. The germline V gene has CDR1 LGHDT and CDR2 YNNKEL (reference sequence). For the CDR3, the DNA is TGTGCCAGCAGCCAAGCGGGACTAGCGGATTACAATGAGCAGTTCTTC. Translated: CASSQAGLADYNEQFF.

The rearrangement joins TRBV27 to TRBJ2-3; TRBD2 matches at 7 bases. The CDR3 consists of 19 residues. Germline V CDR1 and CDR2: MNHEY, SMNVEV (reference sequence). Losses at the gene ends were 6 bases for V and 1 base for J; bases not matched to a gene: 19. Here the CDR3 DNA reads TGTGCCAGCAGCAATAGGGAGGGGCTTCCCAGGTGGGGCACAGATACGCAGTATTTT. Its protein is CASSNREGLPRWGTDTQYF.

As for this clone: Other DNA sequences within the sample encode an identical CDR3. This chain links TRBV5-5 with TRBJ1-3; D gene ambiguous. The CDR3 covers 13 residues. V was pared by 0 bases and J by 3 bases, with 4 bases between. Germline CDR1 and CDR2: SGHKS and YYEKEE (reference sequence). The DNA for the CDR3 is TGTGCCAGCAGCTTGGCGGGTGGAAACACCATATATTTT. This gives the protein CASSLAGGNTIYF.

The chain links TRBV7-8 to TRBJ2-3, with a weak D call TRBD2 (6 bases). The CDR3 length is 19 residues. V gave up 5 bases and J gave up 0 bases, with 24 bases separating them. CDR1 is SGHVS, CDR2 FQNEAQ, per germline. CDR3 nucleotides: TGTGCCAGCAGCCCAGGGAGGTCGGCGGGGACGACTAGCACAGATACGCAGTATTTT. Amino acid sequence: CASSPGRSAGTTSTDTQYF.

The gene calls are TRBV19 and TRBJ1-2, with 9 bases lining up with TRBD1. Germline CDR1 LNHDA, CDR2 SQIVND (reference sequence). V shed 6 bases and J 7 bases; nucleotides not matched to a gene: 9. The CDR3 contains 14 residues. The DNA of the CDR3 is TGTGCCAGTAGGAACGGACAGGGGTCAGGTGGCTACACCTTC. It is translated as CASRNGQGSGGYTF.

The genes are TRBV30 and TRBJ1-4; D is undetermined. V was clipped by 5 bases and J by 8 bases, with 9 bases between them. Germline assignment: CDR1 GTSNPN and CDR2 SVGIG (reference sequence). The CDR3 consists of 11 residues. The CDR3 reads CAWAGNEKLFF. The CDR3 nucleotides read TGTGCCTGGGCGGGGAACGAAAAACTGTTTTTT.

The V gene is TRBV18, the J gene TRBJ2-7; 14 positions agree with TRBD2. The CDR3 spans 16 residues. V gave up 0 bases and J gave up 7 bases; unmatched junction bases: 5. Germline CDR1 KGHSH, CDR2 LQKENI. CDR3 in DNA: TGTGCCAGCTCACCACCGACTAGCGGGAGGGGCCGGGAGCAGTACTTC. Residues: CASSPPTSGRGREQYF.

The chain combines TRBV7-2 with TRBJ1-6, with a possible D match to TRBD1 (5 bases). The germline V gene has CDR1 SGHTA and CDR2 FQGNSA. V was cut by 7 bases and J by 7 bases, with 17 bases left in between. The CDR3 covers 15 residues. The CDR3 sequence: CASTPSAGVNSPLHF. The CDR3 nucleotides are TGTGCCAGCACCCCCAGCGCGGGGGTGAATTCACCCCTCCACTTT.

This sequence joins TRBV5-1 and TRBJ2-3; 8 bases are a match to TRBD2. Germline values: CDR1 SGHRS, CDR2 YFSETQ. Trimming removed 0 bases from V and 4 bases from J; junction bases left unmatched: 10. This CDR3 is built from 17 residues. Written as DNA, the CDR3 is TGCGCCAGCAGCTTGGCAATCGCGGGGGGCGTCGCAGATACGCAGTATTTT. Translating it yields CASSLAIAGGVADTQYF.

On this clone: At the DNA level, this CDR3 is encoded by other sequences in the same sample as well. The gene calls are TRBV18 and TRBJ1-1, with 10 bases lining up with TRBD1. The CDR3 extends over 15 amino acids. Germline V gene lookup returns CDR1 KGHSH and CDR2 LQKENI. V lost 3 bases and J lost 4; bases outside the gene matches: 5. The CDR3 spells CASSPGGTGVTEAFF. Written as DNA, the CDR3 is TGTGCCAGCTCACCTGGGGGGACAGGGGTCACTGAAGCTTTCTTT.

V and J are TRBV12-5 and TRBJ2-2; tentatively, D is TRBD2 (6 bases). V was shortened by 0 bases and J by 4 bases, with 21 bases between the two germline ends. The V gene's germline CDR1 is LGHNT and CDR2 FRNRAP. The CDR3 is 19 amino acids. CDR3 loop: CASGLVLGDGSFGTGELFF. The CDR3 DNA follows: TGTGCTAGTGGTTTGGTACTGGGGGACGGGAGTTTTGGCACCGGGGAGCTGTTTTTT.

The V gene is TRBV6-5, the J gene TRBJ1-3, with D possibly matching TRBD1 (5 bases). Germline V CDR1 and CDR2: MNHEY, SVGAGI. V was cut by 6 bases and J by 4 bases, with 13 bases left in between. CDR3 size: 14 residues. CDR3 in amino acids: CASSPPGGGNTIYF. The DNA of the CDR3 is TGTGCCAGCAGCCCGCCGGGGGGGGGAAACACCATATATTTT.

This rearrangement joins TRBV19 to TRBJ1-1, with D tentatively TRBD1 (5 bases). V was pared by 5 bases and J by 2 bases, with 9 bases between. This CDR3 contains 13 residues. Germline V gene data show CDR1 as LNHDA and CDR2 as SQIVND (reference sequence). In DNA, the CDR3 is TGTGCCAGTAGTGCCCAGGGTAACACTGAAGCTTTCTTT. Translating gives CASSAQGNTEAFF.

The sample holds one count of this clone. This sample includes further DNA sequences coding for the same CDR3. The CDR3 loop is CASSLGRGNTEAFF. CDR3 sequence (DNA): TGCGCCAGCAGCTTGGGGCGGGGAAACACTGAAGCTTTCTTT. The chain combines TRBV5-1 with TRBJ1-1; D is unclear. The germline CDR1 and CDR2 sequences are SGHRS and YFSETQ. The CDR3 length is 14 residues. The V end lost 0 bases, the J end lost 2 bases, and 8 bases lay between the germline ends.

About this clone: Other DNA sequences in this specimen translate into the identical CDR3. V gene TRBV5-1 combines with J gene TRBJ2-7; 9 bases match TRBD1. This CDR3 comprises 14 residues. Losses at the gene ends were 1 base for V and 4 bases for J; bases not matched to a gene: 3. Germline CDR1 is SGHRS and CDR2 is YFSETQ. In DNA form, the CDR3 reads TGCGCCAGCAGCTTGAGGGACAGGGTTTACGAGCAGTACTTC. Protein: CASSLRDRVYEQYF.

The V gene is TRBV29-1, the J gene TRBJ1-2, with D hard to call. V was pared by 7 bases and J by 6 bases, with 9 bases between. The CDR3 extends over 10 amino acids. CDR1 is SQVTM, CDR2 ANQGSEA, per germline. CDR3 in DNA: TGCAGCGCCTACTTAGATGGCTACACCTTC. The encoded protein is CSAYLDGYTF.

The gene calls are TRBV2 and TRBJ2-7; TRBD2 aligns across 11 bases. The CDR3 loop spans 13 amino acids. V lost 7 bases, J lost 4 bases, and 3 bases stayed unmatched. The germline CDR1 and CDR2 sequences are SNHLY and FYNNEI. CDR3 nucleotides: TGTGCCAGCATACTAGCGGGAGAGTACGAGCAGTACTTC. Translation gives CASILAGEYEQYF.

The chain links TRBV5-5 to TRBJ1-5; 7 bases match TRBD1. The CDR3 runs to 16 residues. Unmatched junction bases numbered 10, after V lost 3 bases and J lost 4 bases. Germline V lookup: CDR1 SGHKS, CDR2 YYEKEE (reference sequence). The CDR3 DNA sequence: TGTGCCAGCAGCTGGGGGCCGGGACAGCTTAATCAGCCCCAGCATTTT. Its translation is CASSWGPGQLNQPQHF.

The chain joins TRBV19 to TRBJ1-2, with D unclear. The germline gives CDR1 LNHDA, CDR2 SQIVND (reference sequence). Trimming shortened V by 9 bases and J by 0 bases, and 17 bases separated the two germline ends. The CDR3 covers 15 residues. In DNA, the CDR3 is TGTGCCAGCACACCCCCGGGGAACTCTAACTATGGCTACACCTTC. Translation: CASTPPGNSNYGYTF.

The chain couples TRBV12-3 or TRBV12-4 to TRBJ1-1; a possible D gene is TRBD1 (6 bases). This CDR3 region has 13 residues. Trimming pared 6 bases from V and 9 bases from J, leaving 17 bases between. The CDR3 bases are TGTGCCAGCAGATACCCAGACAGGACGAAAGCTTTCTTT. Translating it yields CASRYPDRTKAFF.

The rearrangement uses TRBV4-2 and TRBJ1-4; D remains unclear. The CDR3 covers 16 residues. Germline CDR1 is LGHNA and CDR2 is YNFKEQ. The V and J ends lost 1 base and 3 bases respectively, with 12 bases between them. In nucleotides, the CDR3 is TGTGCCAGCAGCCAAGGAAGGGCCGGGGCTAATGAAAAACTGTTTTTT. Encoded protein: CASSQGRAGANEKLFF.

The rearrangement joins TRBV30 to TRBJ1-2; 7 nucleotides align to TRBD1. This CDR3 is 12 amino acids long. Per the germline V gene, CDR1 is GTSNPN and CDR2 is SVGIG (reference sequence). Trimming took 5 bases from V and 4 from J; bases not matched to a gene: 4. The CDR3 sequence is CAWRTGSYGYTF. CDR3 DNA: TGTGCCTGGCGGACAGGTTCCTATGGCTACACCTTC. Using reference TRBV30 and TRBJ1-2 for the parts outside the CDR3, the full variable domain is SQTIHQWPATLVQPVGSPLSLECTVEGTSNPNLYWYRQAAGRGLQLLFYSVGIGQISSEVPQNLSASRPQDRQFILSSKKLLLSDSGFYLCAWRTGSYGYTFGSGTRLTVV.